These T cell receptor beta chains were read from a single sample in a study of T cell repertoires in cytomegalovirus infection. These receptors are not linked to any known antigen. Using its own MiXCR run on the reads, TCRdb lists one record per CDR3 protein. The sample consists of 650,000 to 900,000 distinct CDR3 sequences, 30% to 35% of them appearing once. Here the sequenced sample was cultured CD8+ T cells from PBMCs, taken from culture after CMV antigen stimulation. The source is a human donor in good health (CMV status not recorded). Some clones in this sample may be carry-over from other donors' samples. Each CDR3 is given with its conserved first and last residue. The D gene is left open where the match is weak. The size field is filled for only some rows; it gives once, few, many or a size class.

V: TRBV7-6
D: .
size: few
J: TRBJ2-7
CDR3: CASSRVLRAYEQYF
DNA: TGTGCCAGCAGCCGGGTACTACGGGCCTACGAGCAGTACTTC

V: TRBV27
D: .
size: few
J: TRBJ1-3
CDR3: CASSSSGTLSGNTIYF
DNA: TGTGCCAGCAGTTCCTCCGGGACACTCTCTGGAAACACCATATATTTT

V: TRBV15
D: .
size: .
J: TRBJ2-1
CDR3: CATSREGGGNSYNEQFF
DNA: TGTGCCACCAGCAGAGAAGGCGGGGGCAACTCCTACAATGAGCAGTTCTTC

V: TRBV15
D: TRBD1
size: .
J: TRBJ1-5
CDR3: CATRNRGGGSNQPQHF
DNA: TGTGCCACGAGAAACAGGGGTGGCGGCAGCAATCAGCCCCAGCATTTT

V: TRBV27
D: .
size: few
J: TRBJ1-2
CDR3: CASSRVGLKANYGYTF
DNA: TGTGCCAGCAGCCGTGTGGGGTTGAAAGCTAACTATGGCTACACCTTC

V: TRBV19
D: TRBD2
size: .
J: TRBJ2-1
CDR3: CASSIGGGAGEQFF
DNA: TGTGCCAGTAGTATAGGCGGGGGGGCGGGTGAGCAGTTCTTC

V: TRBV19
D: .
size: .
J: TRBJ1-2
CDR3: CASSIKMSLVVVRSDLYGYTF
DNA: TGTGCCAGTAGTATTAAAATGTCGTTGGTGGTGGTTCGGTCGGACCTCTATGGCTACACCTTC

V: TRBV2
D: TRBD1
size: .
J: TRBJ1-5
CDR3: CASSDPGGTVYRLGNQPQHF
DNA: TGTGCCAGCAGTGACCCCGGGGGGACAGTCTATCGGTTGGGCAATCAGCCCCAGCATTTT

V: TRBV5-4
D: .
size: many
J: TRBJ2-7
CDR3: CASSLYDGTSQAILYEQYF
DNA: TGTGCCAGCAGCTTGTATGATGGGACCTCCCAAGCAATCCTTTACGAGCAGTACTTC

V: TRBV28
D: .
size: few
J: TRBJ2-1
CDR3: CASSLGLRILGLFF
DNA: TGTGCCAGCAGTTTAGGACTGAGGATTCTGGGGCTGTTCTTC

V: TRBV27
D: .
size: .
J: TRBJ2-7
CDR3: CASSFGEGSYEQYF
DNA: TGTGCCAGCAGTTTTGGCGAGGGTTCCTACGAGCAGTACTTC

V: TRBV2
D: .
size: .
J: TRBJ2-5
CDR3: CASRRRQETQYF
DNA: TGTGCCAGCCGGCGACGGCAAGAGACCCAGTACTTC

V: TRBV6-5
D: TRBD1
size: .
J: TRBJ1-5
CDR3: CASSYSLTGNQPQHF
DNA: TGTGCCAGCAGTTACTCGTTGACAGGGAATCAGCCCCAGCATTTT

V: TRBV6-5
D: TRBD2
size: few
J: TRBJ2-3
CDR3: CASSYTSGVHTQYF
DNA: TGTGCCAGCAGTTATACTAGCGGGGTACATACGCAGTATTTT

V: TRBV11-1
D: .
size: few
J: TRBJ1-1
CDR3: CASSGGGLITEAFF
DNA: TGTGCCAGCAGCGGCGGGGGGCTGATCACTGAAGCTTTCTTT

V: TRBV7-9
D: .
size: .
J: TRBJ2-4
CDR3: CASSKLAAKNIQYF
DNA: TGTGCCAGCAGCAAACTAGCTGCCAAAAACATTCAGTACTTC

V: TRBV20-1
D: .
size: .
J: TRBJ1-5
CDR3: CSAREVGFEPQHF
DNA: TGCAGTGCTAGAGAGGTAGGGTTTGAGCCCCAGCATTTT

V: TRBV7-6
D: .
size: many
J: TRBJ1-1
CDR3: CASSSSGATEAFF
DNA: TGTGCCAGCAGCTCGTCAGGGGCCACTGAAGCTTTCTTT

V: TRBV7-2
D: TRBD1
size: few
J: TRBJ1-6
CDR3: CASSTMTGGYSPLHF
DNA: TGTGCCAGCAGCACCATGACAGGGGGCTATTCACCCCTCCACTTT

V: TRBV7-9
D: .
size: .
J: TRBJ1-2
CDR3: CASSLIPDRYGYTF
DNA: TGTGCCAGCAGCTTGATCCCGGACCGTTATGGCTACACCTTC

V: TRBV27
D: .
size: .
J: TRBJ1-4
CDR3: CASSPEDPATATNEKLFF
DNA: TGTGCCAGCAGTCCCGAAGACCCAGCGACTGCAACTAATGAAAAACTGTTTTTT

V: TRBV24-1
D: TRBD2
size: few
J: TRBJ2-3
CDR3: CATGLADTDTQYF
DNA: TGTGCCACCGGACTAGCGGACACAGATACGCAGTATTTT

V: TRBV27
D: .
size: few
J: TRBJ1-4
CDR3: CASSLSLGDRNEKLFF
DNA: TGTGCCAGCAGTTTAAGCCTCGGGGACCGTAATGAAAAACTGTTTTTT

V: TRBV10-3
D: TRBD1
size: many
J: TRBJ1-1
CDR3: CASLGTGFEAFF
DNA: TGTGCCAGCCTCGGGACAGGCTTTGAGGCTTTCTTT

V: TRBV5-1
D: .
size: .
J: TRBJ1-2
CDR3: CASSPLKGYGYTF
DNA: TGCGCCAGCAGCCCCCTAAAGGGGTATGGCTACACCTTC

V: TRBV9
D: TRBD1
size: few
J: TRBJ2-1
CDR3: CASGTGDVHEQFF
DNA: TGTGCCTCCGGGACAGGGGATGTTCATGAGCAGTTCTTC

V: TRBV4-1
D: .
size: .
J: TRBJ1-5
CDR3: CASSQERGRANQPQHF
DNA: TGCGCCAGCAGCCAAGAGAGAGGACGGGCTAATCAGCCCCAGCATTTT

V: TRBV7-9
D: .
size: few
J: TRBJ2-3
CDR3: CASSLIPGEGTDTQYF
DNA: TGTGCCAGCAGCTTAATTCCAGGGGAAGGCACAGATACGCAGTATTTT

V: TRBV3-1
D: .
size: .
J: TRBJ2-5
CDR3: CASSQGNSGQETQYF
DNA: TGTGCCAGCAGCCAAGGAAATAGCGGCCAAGAGACCCAGTACTTC

V: TRBV19
D: .
size: .
J: TRBJ1-5
CDR3: CASSIVGGKSQPQHF
DNA: TGTGCCAGTAGTATTGTAGGAGGGAAGAGTCAGCCCCAGCATTTT

V: TRBV7-9
D: .
size: .
J: TRBJ1-5
CDR3: CASSLGWDNQPQHF
DNA: TGTGCCAGCAGCTTGGGATGGGACAATCAGCCCCAGCATTTT

V: TRBV9
D: .
size: .
J: TRBJ2-3
CDR3: CASSVSFGADTQYF
DNA: TGTGCCAGCAGCGTATCCTTCGGGGCAGATACGCAGTATTTT

V: TRBV10-3
D: .
size: .
J: TRBJ2-1
CDR3: CAISEGQRIYNEQSF
DNA: TGTGCCATCAGTGAAGGACAGCGGATTTACAATGAGCAGTCCTTC

V: TRBV27
D: .
size: .
J: TRBJ2-7
CDR3: CASSLWEGADEQYF
DNA: TGTGCCAGCAGTTTGTGGGAGGGGGCGGACGAGCAGTACTTC

V: TRBV12-3/TRBV12-4
D: .
size: .
J: TRBJ2-7
CDR3: CASSSIKVSYEQYF
DNA: TGTGCCAGCAGTTCAATCAAGGTTTCCTACGAGCAGTACTTC

V: TRBV5-1
D: TRBD2
size: .
J: TRBJ2-1
CDR3: CASSPTDGRGGYNEQFF
DNA: TGCGCCAGCAGCCCAACCGACGGGAGGGGCGGCTACAATGAGCAGTTCTTC

V: TRBV6-1
D: TRBD2
size: .
J: TRBJ2-1
CDR3: CASNGLAGGYEQFF
DNA: TGTGCCAGCAATGGACTAGCGGGGGGCTATGAGCAGTTCTTC

V: TRBV20-1
D: TRBD1
size: few
J: TRBJ1-3
CDR3: CSAAGGSSGNTIYF
DNA: TGCAGTGCTGCAGGGGGGAGCTCTGGAAACACCATATATTTT

V: TRBV7-8
D: TRBD2
size: many
J: TRBJ2-5
CDR3: CASSLYLAGAQETQYF
DNA: TGTGCCAGCAGCTTGTATCTAGCGGGGGCACAAGAGACCCAGTACTTC

V: TRBV29-1
D: .
size: .
J: TRBJ1-5
CDR3: CSVEGPNGEPQHF
DNA: TGCAGCGTTGAGGGACCGAATGGGGAGCCCCAGCATTTT